The subject of this entry is one T cell receptor beta chain. Its specific antigen is unknown. Per-nucleotide qualities are absent, and no much larger clonotype sits a single base away. TCR beta CDR3 regions were amplified from RNA transcripts. The TCR CDR3 was subjected to a first round of RT-PCR using the HTBI primer set and the Qiagen OneStep RT-PCR kit. Libraries were constructed in a second round of multiplex PCR, after which size selection and purification were performed. Libraries were sequenced paired-end with 100 bp reads on an Illumina HiSeq2000. Per the original workflow: SOAPnuke was used to process the raw data, removing reads that contained adapters or uncalled bases, had a mean Phred below 15, or lacked an exact match to the constant primer or identifier. High-quality paired reads were merged using COPE v1.2.5, and each unique nucleotide sequence was defined as a clonotype. MiTCR v1.1 was used to align the clonotypes against IMGT TRBV, TRBD and TRBJ reference segments. The analysis was restricted to V-J combinations with a frequency above 0.0001, which together covered roughly 99% of the repertoires. A TCS score was defined as the ratio between F50 (clonal expansion) and ExV (chaos), using BLOSUM62-based TCRdist between CDR3 peptides within each V-J. Welch's t-statistics and random forest reduced fewer than 550 V-J features to some 14, which were used in a naive Bayes classifier (R e1071). TCRdb trimmed public reads at Q25 via fastp, called clones via MiXCR and kept in-frame beta chains. For every CDR3 protein sequence, its rows merge into one entry that carries the most common genes and DNA. TCRdb assigned the V and J calls; the authors' analysis was not used. A total of 550,000 to 850,000 distinct CDR3 sequences appear in this sample, 18% of them only once. Roughly 17% of the sample rests with the top ten.

This sample was taken from a study of T cells in Graves' hyperthyroidism and ophthalmopathy (dated by TCRdb to the late 2010s). Background for the entire study: Peripheral blood samples were taken at initial diagnosis, before any treatment was given. According to the paper, TCR Vbeta CDR3 sequencing was carried out on approximately 140 peripheral blood samples, which came from under 50 ophthalmopathy, under 85 hyperthyroidism and roughly 17 progressor patients. The approximately 100 discovery patients were divided at random into training and test sets in a 7:3 ratio. Whether ophthalmopathy could be predicted prospectively was tested in an independent validation cohort made up of under 20 hyperthyroidism patients plus 17 patients who later progressed to ophthalmopathy. The study also compared thyroid tissue and blood T-cell repertoires from several Graves' hyperthyroidism patients. To identify TCR V-J signatures that set the groups apart, the researchers used a discovery cohort of more than 95 patients, made up of approximately 43 with Graves' ophthalmopathy and some 58 with stable Graves' hyperthyroidism. After sampling, hyperthyroidism patients received methimazole starting at 30 mg daily, and ophthalmopathy patients received high-dose intravenous methylprednisolone. On the study overall, not on this receptor specifically: Sample size was not statistically predetermined, and blinding of investigators to group allocation was not performed. A 13 V-J signature model separated ophthalmopathy from stable hyperthyroidism, with 87.88% sensitivity and 81.08% specificity in cross-validation and 80%/75% in testing. Blood samples also contained most of the expanded thyroid clonotypes (frequency above 0.001), which suggests that blood repertoires may reflect thyroid immune responses. During validation, the model predicted progression to ophthalmopathy a median of approximately 6.5 months ahead of onset, with 60% to 71% sensitivity and around 72% specificity.

The hyperthyroidism patients were between 18 and 65 years old and newly diagnosed, with a disease duration of less than 2 months. Exclusion was applied to patients with uncontrolled infections, other autoimmune diseases, pregnancy or lactation. Clinical symptoms, serum thyroxine and TRAb, thyroid ultrasound, and orbital computed tomography formed the basis for the diagnoses. Blood from progressor patients was drawn when they were first diagnosed with hyperthyroidism, before any ophthalmopathy symptoms appeared. PBMCs were separated from 10 ml of fresh peripheral blood using Ficoll-Paque density gradient centrifugation. Progressor patients were initially diagnosed with Graves' hyperthyroidism and developed ophthalmopathy during follow-up. Trizol reagent was used to extract total RNA, and RNA quality was then checked on an Agilent 2100 Bioanalyzer. Sequencing input: blood. The receptor comes from a woman aged 45-60 years with Graves' hyperthyroidism that later progressed to Graves' ophthalmopathy.

The DNA sequence is as follows: TGTGCCAGCAGGCGGGCAGGGGGACGCGGCACTGAAGCTTTCTTT. Its protein product is CASRRAGGRGTEAFF. Recombination linked TRBV28 to TRBJ1-1; 7 bases in the junction line up with TRBD1. The CDR3 starts with the cysteine, ends with the phenylalanine, and has 15 residues. This entry keeps only the CDR3 DNA: 45 bases, framed from base 1. At the junction V is shortened by 6 bases and J by 4 bases; bases outside the gene matches: 11. The CDR1 and CDR2 encoded by the germline V gene are MDHEN and SYDVKM.